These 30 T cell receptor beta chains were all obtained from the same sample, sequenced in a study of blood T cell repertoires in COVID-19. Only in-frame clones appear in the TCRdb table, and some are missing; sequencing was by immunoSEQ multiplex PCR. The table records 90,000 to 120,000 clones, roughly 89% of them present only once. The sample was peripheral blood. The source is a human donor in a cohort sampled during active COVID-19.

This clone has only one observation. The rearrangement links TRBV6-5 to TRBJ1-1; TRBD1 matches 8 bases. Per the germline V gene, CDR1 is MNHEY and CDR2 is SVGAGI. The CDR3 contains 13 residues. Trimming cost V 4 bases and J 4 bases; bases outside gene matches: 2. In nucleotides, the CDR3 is TGTGCCAGCAGTTCTACAGGGGGCACTGAAGCTTTCTTT. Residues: CASSSTGGTEAFF.

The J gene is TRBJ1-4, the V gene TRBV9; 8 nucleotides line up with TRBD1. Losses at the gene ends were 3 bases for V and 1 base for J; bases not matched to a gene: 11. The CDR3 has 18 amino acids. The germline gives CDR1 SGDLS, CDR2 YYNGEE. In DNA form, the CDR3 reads TGTGCCAGCAGCGAACCTCAGGGGGCAGGATTAACTAATGAAAAACTGTTTTTT. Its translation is CASSEPQGAGLTNEKLFF.

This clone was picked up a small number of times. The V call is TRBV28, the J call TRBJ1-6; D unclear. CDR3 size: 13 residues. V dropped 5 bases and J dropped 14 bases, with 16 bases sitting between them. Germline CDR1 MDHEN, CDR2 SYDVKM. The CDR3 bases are TGTGCCAGCAGTGCGGGCAGCTTAGCAGCCCTCCACTTT. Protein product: CASSAGSLAALHF.

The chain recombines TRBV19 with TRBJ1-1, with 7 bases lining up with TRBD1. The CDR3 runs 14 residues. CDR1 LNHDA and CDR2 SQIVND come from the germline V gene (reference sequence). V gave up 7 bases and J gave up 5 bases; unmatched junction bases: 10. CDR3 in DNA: TGTGCCAGTACCCCACAGGGGATGGGGACTGAAGCTTTCTTT. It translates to CASTPQGMGTEAFF.

The CDR3 region is CASSLRTGSSYNEQFF. CDR3 bases: TGTGCCAGCAGCTTAAGGACAGGGAGCTCCTACAATGAGCAGTTCTTC. The chain joins TRBV11-2 to TRBJ2-1, with 8 positions matching TRBD1. The length of the CDR3 is 16 residues. V shed 2 bases, J shed 0 bases, and the junction held 3 bases outside the gene matches. Germline CDR1 SGHAT, CDR2 FQNNGV.

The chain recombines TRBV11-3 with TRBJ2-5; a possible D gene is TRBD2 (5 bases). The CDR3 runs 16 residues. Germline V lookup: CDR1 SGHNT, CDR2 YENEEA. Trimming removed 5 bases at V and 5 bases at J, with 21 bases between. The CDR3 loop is CASSPRAADTRETQYF. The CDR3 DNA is TGTGCCAGCAGCCCCAGAGCGGCCGATACCCGGGAGACCCAGTACTTC.

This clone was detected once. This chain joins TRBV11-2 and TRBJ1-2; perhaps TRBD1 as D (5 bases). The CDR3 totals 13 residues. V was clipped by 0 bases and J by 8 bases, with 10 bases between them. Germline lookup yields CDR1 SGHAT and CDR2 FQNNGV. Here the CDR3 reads CASSLEPGGGYTF. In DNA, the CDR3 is TGTGCCAGCAGCTTAGAACCCGGGGGGGGCTACACCTTC.

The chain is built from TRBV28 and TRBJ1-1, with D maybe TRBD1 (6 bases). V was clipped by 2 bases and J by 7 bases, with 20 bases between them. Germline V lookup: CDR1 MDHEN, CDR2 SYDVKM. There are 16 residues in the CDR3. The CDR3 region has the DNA TGTGCCAGCAGTTTAGGTGGTTTGGGGGCCGGTGGTGAAGCTTTCTTT. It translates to CASSLGGLGAGGEAFF.

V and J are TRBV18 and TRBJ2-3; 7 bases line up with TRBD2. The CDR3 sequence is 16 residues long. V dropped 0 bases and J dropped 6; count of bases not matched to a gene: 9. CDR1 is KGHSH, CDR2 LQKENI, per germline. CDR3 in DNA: TGTGCCAGCTCACCACCTCGGTCTAGCGGAGGGGATACGCAGTATTTT. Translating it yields CASSPPRSSGGDTQYF.

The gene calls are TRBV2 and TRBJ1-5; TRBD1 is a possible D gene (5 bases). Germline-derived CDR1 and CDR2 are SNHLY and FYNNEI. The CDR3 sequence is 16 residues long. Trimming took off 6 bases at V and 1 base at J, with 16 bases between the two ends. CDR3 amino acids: CASRDTRGKSNQPQHF. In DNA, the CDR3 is TGTGCCAGCAGGGACACCAGAGGCAAGAGCAATCAGCCCCAGCATTTT. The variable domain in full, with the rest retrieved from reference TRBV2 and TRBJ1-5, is EPEVTQTPSHQVTQMGQEVILRCVPISNHLYFYWYRQILGQKVEFLVSFYNNEISEKSEIFDDQFSVERPDGSNFTLKIRSTKLEDSAMYFCASRDTRGKSNQPQHFGDGTRLSIL.

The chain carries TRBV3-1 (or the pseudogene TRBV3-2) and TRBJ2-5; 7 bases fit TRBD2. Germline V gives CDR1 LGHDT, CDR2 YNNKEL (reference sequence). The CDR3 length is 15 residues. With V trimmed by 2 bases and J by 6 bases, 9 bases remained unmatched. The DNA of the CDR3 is TGTGCCAGCAGCCAACCGTCGGGGGGTAGTCAGACCCAGTACTTC. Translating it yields CASSQPSGGSQTQYF.

CDR3 in amino acids: CASSVAPQDIAEAFF. For the CDR3, the DNA is TGTGCCAGCAGCGTAGCTCCCCAAGACATTGCTGAAGCTTTCTTT. This chain joins TRBV9 and TRBJ1-1, with D hard to call. The V end lost 0 bases, the J end lost 6 bases, and 15 bases lay between the germline ends. The CDR3 totals 15 residues. Germline values: CDR1 SGDLS, CDR2 YYNGEE.

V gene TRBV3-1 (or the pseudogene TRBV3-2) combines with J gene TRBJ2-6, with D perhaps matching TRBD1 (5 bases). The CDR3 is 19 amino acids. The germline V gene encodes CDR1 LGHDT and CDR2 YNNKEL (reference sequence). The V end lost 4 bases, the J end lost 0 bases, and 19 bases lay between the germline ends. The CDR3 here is CASSRGKGTGASGANVLTF. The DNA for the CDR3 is TGTGCCAGCAGCCGGGGAAAGGGTACAGGCGCCTCTGGGGCCAACGTCCTGACTTTC.

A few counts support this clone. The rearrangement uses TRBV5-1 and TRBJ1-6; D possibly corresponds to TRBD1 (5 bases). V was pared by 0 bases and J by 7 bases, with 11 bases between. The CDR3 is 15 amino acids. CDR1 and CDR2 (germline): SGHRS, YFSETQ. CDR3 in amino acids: CASSLGGHQNSPLHF. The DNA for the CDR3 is TGCGCCAGCAGCTTGGGCGGACACCAAAATTCACCCCTCCACTTT.

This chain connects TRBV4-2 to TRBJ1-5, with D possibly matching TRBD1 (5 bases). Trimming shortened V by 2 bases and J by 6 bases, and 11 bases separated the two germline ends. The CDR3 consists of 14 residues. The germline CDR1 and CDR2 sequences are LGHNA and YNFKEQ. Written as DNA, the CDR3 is TGTGCCAGCAGCCAATCAGGGCAAGGTCAGCCCCAGCATTTT. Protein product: CASSQSGQGQPQHF.

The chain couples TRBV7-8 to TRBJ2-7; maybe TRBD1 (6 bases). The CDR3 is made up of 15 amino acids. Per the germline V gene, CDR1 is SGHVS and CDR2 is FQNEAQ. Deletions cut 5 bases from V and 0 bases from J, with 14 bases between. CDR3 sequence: CASSPAGTPSYEQYF. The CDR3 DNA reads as TGTGCCAGCAGCCCTGCCGGGACACCCTCCTACGAGCAGTACTTC.

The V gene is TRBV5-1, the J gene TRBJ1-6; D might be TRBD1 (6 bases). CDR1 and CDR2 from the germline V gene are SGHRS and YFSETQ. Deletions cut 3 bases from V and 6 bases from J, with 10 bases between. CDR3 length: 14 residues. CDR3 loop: CASSSTGLNSPLHF. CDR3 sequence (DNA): TGCGCCAGCAGCTCGACAGGACTTAATTCACCCCTCCACTTT. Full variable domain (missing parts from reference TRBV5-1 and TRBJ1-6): KAGVTQTPRYLIKTRGQQVTLSCSPISGHRSVSWYQQTPGQGLQFLFEYFSETQRNKGNFPGRFSGRQFSNSRSEMNVSTLELGDSALYLCASSSTGLNSPLHFGNGTRLTVT.

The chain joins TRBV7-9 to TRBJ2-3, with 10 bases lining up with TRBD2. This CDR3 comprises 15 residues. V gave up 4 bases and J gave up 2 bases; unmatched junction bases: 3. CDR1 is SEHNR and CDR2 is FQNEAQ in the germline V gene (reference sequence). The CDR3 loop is CASSSTSGNTDTQYF. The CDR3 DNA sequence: TGTGCCAGCAGCTCAACTAGCGGGAACACAGATACGCAGTATTTT.

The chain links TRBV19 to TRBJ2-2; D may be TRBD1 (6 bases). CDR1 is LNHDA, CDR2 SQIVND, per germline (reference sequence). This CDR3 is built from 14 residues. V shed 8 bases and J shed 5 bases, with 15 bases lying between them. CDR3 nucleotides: TGTGCCAGTCGCCTCCGTCAGGGGACCGGGGAGCTGTTTTTT. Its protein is CASRLRQGTGELFF.

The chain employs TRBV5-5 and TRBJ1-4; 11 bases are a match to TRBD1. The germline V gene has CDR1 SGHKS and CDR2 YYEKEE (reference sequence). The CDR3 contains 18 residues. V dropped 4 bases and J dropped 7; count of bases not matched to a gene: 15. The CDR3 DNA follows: TGTGCCAGCAGCCTGCGGACAGGGGGCAGCACATTAACTGAAAAACTGTTTTTT. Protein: CASSLRTGGSTLTEKLFF.

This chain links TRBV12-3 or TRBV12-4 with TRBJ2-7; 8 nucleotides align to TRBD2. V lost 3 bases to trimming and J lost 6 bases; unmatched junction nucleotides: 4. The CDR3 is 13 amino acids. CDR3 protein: CASSLSGGREQYF. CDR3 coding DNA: TGTGCCAGCAGTTTGTCGGGGGGGCGCGAGCAGTACTTC.

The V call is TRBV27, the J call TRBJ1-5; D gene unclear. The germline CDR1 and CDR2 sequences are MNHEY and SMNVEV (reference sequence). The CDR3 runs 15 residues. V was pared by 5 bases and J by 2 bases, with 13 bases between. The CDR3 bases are TGTGCCAGCAGTCCCTCAGGATTCGGCAATCAGCCCCAGCATTTT. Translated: CASSPSGFGNQPQHF.

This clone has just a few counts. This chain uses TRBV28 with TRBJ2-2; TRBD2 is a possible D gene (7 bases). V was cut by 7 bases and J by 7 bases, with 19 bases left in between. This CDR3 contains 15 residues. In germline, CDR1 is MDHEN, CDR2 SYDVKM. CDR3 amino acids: CASNGGGSSIGELFF. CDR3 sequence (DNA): TGTGCCAGCAATGGGGGCGGGAGTTCGATCGGGGAGCTGTTTTTT.

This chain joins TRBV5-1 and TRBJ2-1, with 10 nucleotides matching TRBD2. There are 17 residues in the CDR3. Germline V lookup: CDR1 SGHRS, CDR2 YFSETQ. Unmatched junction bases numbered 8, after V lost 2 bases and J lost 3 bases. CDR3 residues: CASSLSAGGDFYNEQFF. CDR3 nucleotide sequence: TGCGCCAGCAGCTTATCAGCGGGAGGGGATTTCTACAATGAGCAGTTCTTC.

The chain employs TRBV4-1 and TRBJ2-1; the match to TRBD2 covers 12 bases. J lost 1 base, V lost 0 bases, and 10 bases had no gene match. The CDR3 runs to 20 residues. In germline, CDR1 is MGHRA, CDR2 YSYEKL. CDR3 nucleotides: TGCGCCAGCAGCCAAGATCCGCTAGCGGGGGGGCTCGTTTCCTACAATGAGCAGTTCTTC. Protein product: CASSQDPLAGGLVSYNEQFF.

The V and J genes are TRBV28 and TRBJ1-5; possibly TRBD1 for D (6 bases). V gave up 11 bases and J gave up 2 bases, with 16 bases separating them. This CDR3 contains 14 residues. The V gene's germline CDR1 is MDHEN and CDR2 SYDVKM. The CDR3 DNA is TGTGCCGTAGGGGGAAGTATCGGCAATCAGCCCCAGCATTTT. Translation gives CAVGGSIGNQPQHF.

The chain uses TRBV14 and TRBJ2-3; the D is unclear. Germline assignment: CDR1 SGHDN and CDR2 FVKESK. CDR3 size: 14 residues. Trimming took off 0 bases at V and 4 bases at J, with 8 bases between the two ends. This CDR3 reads CASSQDRSADTQYF. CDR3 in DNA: TGTGCCAGCAGCCAAGATAGAAGCGCAGATACGCAGTATTTT.

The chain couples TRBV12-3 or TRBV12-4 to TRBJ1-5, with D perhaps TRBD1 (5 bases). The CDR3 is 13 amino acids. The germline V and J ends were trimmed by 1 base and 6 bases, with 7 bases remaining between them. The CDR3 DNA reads TGTGCCAGCAGTTTAGAGGGGTTTCAGCCCCAGCATTTT. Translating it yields CASSLEGFQPQHF.

CDR3 sequence (DNA): TGTGCCAGCAGCTTAGCGACGACAGTGAGCACAGATACGCAGTATTTT. It specifies CASSLATTVSTDTQYF. The genes are TRBV11-1 and TRBJ2-3, with D perhaps matching TRBD1 (5 bases). Germline CDR1 and CDR2: SGHAT and FQDESV (reference sequence). This CDR3 spans 16 amino acids. V was cut by 0 bases and J by 0 bases, with 10 bases left in between. Supplemented by reference TRBV11-1 and TRBJ2-3, the full variable domain reads EAEVAQSPRYKITEKSQAVAFWCDPISGHATLYWYRQILGQGPELLVQFQDESVVDDSQLPKDRFSAERLKGVDSTLKIQPAELGDSAMYLCASSLATTVSTDTQYFGPGTRLTVL.

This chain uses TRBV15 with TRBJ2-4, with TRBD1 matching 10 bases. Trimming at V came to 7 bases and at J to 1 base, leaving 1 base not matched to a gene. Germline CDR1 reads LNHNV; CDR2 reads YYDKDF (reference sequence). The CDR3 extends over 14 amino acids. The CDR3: CATMDRGAKNIQYF. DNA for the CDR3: TGTGCCACCATGGACAGGGGGGCCAAAAACATTCAGTACTTC.